Each of the 18 T cell receptor beta chains below was sequenced from the same sample in a study of T cell changes during pregnancy in multiple sclerosis. Some clones are missing from TCRdb's copy, which holds only in-frame ones; the method was immunoSEQ multiplex PCR. Counted here are roughly 48,000 clones, about 92% occurring once; the ten biggest clones make up more than 0.7%. The specimen comprised CD4+ T cells from peripheral blood mononuclear cells, sampled in the second trimester of pregnancy. These receptors originate from a female donor in good health, enrolled as a control in a pregnancy study.

This rearrangement joins TRBV19 to TRBJ2-5; D is possibly TRBD1 (6 bases). The V end lost 6 bases, the J end lost 4 bases, and 6 bases lay between the germline ends. The CDR3 has 11 amino acids. The V gene's germline CDR1 is LNHDA and CDR2 SQIVND (reference sequence). This chain's CDR3 is CASRQGETQYF. The CDR3 region has the DNA TGTGCCAGTAGACAGGGAGAGACCCAGTACTTC.

The chain recombines TRBV28 with TRBJ1-6, with 8 bases identical to TRBD1. The CDR3 contains 17 residues. CDR1 MDHEN and CDR2 SYDVKM come from the germline V gene. Trimming cost V 4 bases and J 10 bases; bases outside gene matches: 15. CDR3 sequence reads: CASSSFSGAGQGSPLHF. In DNA, the CDR3 is TGTGCCAGCAGTTCCTTCTCCGGGGCCGGACAGGGCTCACCCCTCCACTTT.

The chain is built from TRBV19 and TRBJ1-5; D is unclear. The V gene's germline CDR1 is LNHDA and CDR2 SQIVND (reference sequence). V was shortened by 7 bases and J by 6 bases, with 10 bases between the two germline ends. The CDR3 loop spans 12 amino acids. Written as DNA, the CDR3 is TGTGCCAGTAATCCGGGAGGTCAGCCCCAGCATTTT. It specifies CASNPGGQPQHF.

This chain uses TRBV9 with TRBJ2-7, with D tentatively TRBD2 (6 bases). This CDR3 comprises 13 residues. Germline CDR1 reads SGDLS; CDR2 reads YYNGEE. V lost 4 bases to trimming and J lost 3 bases, with 11 bases between them. CDR3 region: CASSPRGIYEQYF. In nucleotides, the CDR3 is TGTGCCAGCAGCCCCCGGGGGATCTACGAGCAGTACTTC.

The chain links TRBV7-9 to TRBJ1-5; D ambiguous. V lost 5 bases to trimming and J lost 3 bases, with 14 bases between them. Per the germline V gene, CDR1 is SEHNR and CDR2 is FQNEAQ (reference sequence). This CDR3 is built from 15 residues. CDR3 nucleotides: TGTGCCAGCAGCCACATTGGGCGGGTCAATCAGCCCCAGCATTTT. Translating it yields CASSHIGRVNQPQHF.

This chain uses TRBV28 with TRBJ2-3, with TRBD1 matching 7 bases. This CDR3 contains 14 residues. V dropped 6 bases and J dropped 4; count of bases not matched to a gene: 7. Germline assignment: CDR1 MDHEN and CDR2 SYDVKM. CDR3 protein: CASRLGGAADTQYF. The CDR3 DNA sequence: TGTGCCAGCAGACTAGGGGGCGCTGCAGATACGCAGTATTTT.

J is TRBJ1-6 and V is TRBV2, with TRBD1 matching 8 bases. J lost 11 bases, V lost 5 bases, and 11 bases had no gene match. The CDR3 is made up of 15 amino acids. Germline assignment: CDR1 SNHLY and CDR2 FYNNEI. The CDR3 bases are TGTGCCAGCAGTTCTCTAGGACAGGGAGGGACACCCCTCCACTTT. This encodes CASSSLGQGGTPLHF.

Comments on this clone: The same CDR3 arises from other DNA sequences in this sample as well. This chain links TRBV15 with TRBJ1-5; 8 positions match TRBD1. The J segment lost 6 bases and the V segment lost 0 bases, leaving 4 bases of the junction unmatched. Germline-derived CDR1 and CDR2 are LNHNV and YYDKDF (reference sequence). This CDR3 contains 15 residues. The chain's CDR3 is CATSRDPGGGQPQHF. In DNA form, the CDR3 reads TGTGCCACCAGCAGAGATCCAGGGGGCGGTCAGCCCCAGCATTTT.

The chain is built from TRBV19 and TRBJ1-2, with 7 bases identical to TRBD1. V dropped 5 bases and J dropped 1; count of bases not matched to a gene: 7. From germline, CDR1 is LNHDA and CDR2 SQIVND (reference sequence). The CDR3 length is 15 residues. DNA for the CDR3: TGTGCCAGTAGTGTGCATCGGGACAGTAACTATGGCTACACCTTC. Amino acids: CASSVHRDSNYGYTF.

J is TRBJ2-7 and V is TRBV6-1; 7 bases align to TRBD2. CDR1 is MNHNS and CDR2 is SASEGT in the germline V gene. The CDR3 consists of 15 residues. Trimming cost V 8 bases and J 4 bases; bases outside gene matches: 14. CDR3 in amino acids: CASGGGLRLGYEQYF. CDR3 coding DNA: TGTGCCAGCGGGGGGGGACTACGATTAGGATACGAGCAGTACTTC.

The genes are TRBV2 and TRBJ2-5, with D perhaps matching TRBD1 (6 bases). Trimming left V 6 bases short and J 1 base short, with 18 bases between. CDR1 and CDR2 (germline): SNHLY, FYNNEI. The CDR3 is made up of 16 amino acids. CDR3 in amino acids: CASRAKPTGIQETQYF. CDR3 DNA sequence: TGTGCCAGCAGGGCAAAACCCACAGGGATCCAAGAGACCCAGTACTTC.

The chain recombines TRBV2 with TRBJ2-7; D might be TRBD1 (5 bases). Germline lookup yields CDR1 SNHLY and CDR2 FYNNEI. V lost 8 bases and J lost 3, with 8 bases in between. The CDR3 spans 11 residues. CDR3 DNA: TGTGCCAGCGGTAGGGGCTACGAGCAGTACTTC. This gives the protein CASGRGYEQYF.

The chain recombines TRBV19 with TRBJ1-1; 8 nucleotides align to TRBD1. The V segment lost 5 bases and the J segment 5 bases; nucleotides outside the gene matches: 7. Germline assignment: CDR1 LNHDA and CDR2 SQIVND (reference sequence). CDR3 size: 14 residues. CDR3 in DNA: TGTGCCAGTAGTTCCGGACAGGGTAGAACTGAAGCTTTCTTT. It is translated as CASSSGQGRTEAFF.

This clone is a singleton in its sample. J is TRBJ2-7 and V is TRBV5-4, with 8 bases aligning to TRBD1. Germline CDR1 is SGHNT and CDR2 is YYREEE (reference sequence). This CDR3 contains 14 residues. The J segment lost 2 bases and the V segment lost 4 bases, leaving 5 bases of the junction unmatched. CDR3 DNA: TGTGCCAGCAGCCACGGACAGGGAACCTACGAGCAGTACTTC. Its protein is CASSHGQGTYEQYF.

The chain carries TRBV18 and TRBJ2-7; 11 positions match TRBD2. The V segment lost 6 bases and the J segment 3 bases; nucleotides outside the gene matches: 7. The CDR3 runs 15 residues. Germline-derived CDR1 and CDR2 are KGHSH and LQKENI. The CDR3 reads CASSPGTSGIYEQYF. CDR3 in DNA: TGTGCCAGCTCGCCCGGGACTAGCGGTATCTACGAGCAGTACTTC.

CDR3 in DNA: TGTGCCAGTCGGGTCGCTACGAACACCGGGGAGCTGTTTTTT. Translation: CASRVATNTGELFF. The genes are TRBV19 and TRBJ2-2; D remains ambiguous. CDR3 length equals 14 residues. Germline V gene sequence: CDR1 LNHDA, CDR2 SQIVND (reference sequence). V lost 8 bases and J 0 bases, leaving 10 bases between the germline ends.

This chain links TRBV11-1 with TRBJ2-7; 7 bases are a match to TRBD2. Per the germline V gene, CDR1 is SGHAT and CDR2 is FQDESV (reference sequence). The V segment lost 5 bases and the J segment 0 bases; nucleotides outside the gene matches: 7. The CDR3 length is 15 residues. Here the CDR3 DNA reads TGTGCCAGCAGCCCCCGGGGCGGGAGCTCCTACGAGCAGTACTTC. Translation: CASSPRGGSSYEQYF.

The chain carries TRBV11-3 and TRBJ2-7; 12 positions agree with TRBD2. This CDR3 region has 15 residues. The germline CDR1 and CDR2 sequences are SGHNT and YENEEA. V shed 1 base and J 2 bases; nucleotides not matched to a gene: 0. CDR3 sequence: CASSLGLAGAYEQYF. The CDR3 bases are TGTGCCAGCAGCTTAGGACTAGCGGGAGCCTACGAGCAGTACTTC.